This T cell receptor (beta chain) originates from a study of blood T cell repertoires in COVID-19. V was trimmed by 4 bases and J by 7 bases, leaving 12 bases between them. The CDR3 is made up of 13 amino acids. Germline V gives CDR1 SGHNT, CDR2 YYREEE (reference sequence). Clones were sequenced by immunoSEQ multiplex PCR, and TCRdb holds only the in-frame ones, with some missing. The sample shows some 66,000 clones, 70% to 85% of them seen only once. The rearrangement joins TRBV5-4 to TRBJ2-1, with TRBD1 as a possible D gene (7 bases). The sample taken for sequencing was peripheral blood. This clonotype originated in a man aged 55 to 70 with acute or convalescent COVID-19. CDR3 DNA sequence: TGTGCCAGCAGCGGCGGGACAGAGAATGAGCAGTTCTTC. Translated: CASSGGTENEQFF. Variable domain in full (rest from reference TRBV5-4 and TRBJ2-1): ETGVTQSPTHLIKTRGQQVTLRCSSQSGHNTVSWYQQALGQGPQFIFQYYREEENGRGNFPPRFSGLQFPNYSSELNVNALELDDSALYLCASSGGTENEQFFGPGTRLTVL.